This entry features one TCR beta chain sequence. The antigen is undetermined. Healthy bone marrow donors supplied every sample. The sample comes from a study of cytomegalovirus exposure and HLA in healthy donors. Study-level points and caveats: An analysis that came later showed most CMV-associated TCR beta chains appearing HLA-restricted.

Vbeta (60) and Jbeta (13) primers were used in the PCR. Measured with immunoSEQ multiplex PCR; TCRdb has only the in-frame clones, and not every one. The sample records roughly 160,000 clones, roughly 80% being singletons. The TCR originated in a woman aged 30 to 39 in good health and CMV-seropositive. The sequenced sample consisted of PBMCs.

The CDR3 DNA is TGTGCCAGCGACCGGGACAGGGGTGTTCATGAGCAGTTCTTC. Translation gives CASDRDRGVHEQFF. The chain employs TRBV6-1 and TRBJ2-1; TRBD1 matches 10 bases. This CDR3 has 14 amino acids. V was pared by 8 bases and J by 8 bases, with 9 bases of the junction left unmatched. Germline CDR1 reads MNHNS; CDR2 reads SASEGT.